The 19 T cell receptor beta chains given below trace back to one sample, sequenced in a study of response to subunit inactivated influenza vaccine. TCRdb re-derived calls from the RT-PCR reads in MiXCR, one entry per CDR3 protein. This table holds hundreds of thousands of distinct CDR3 sequences, 12% found once. This material consisted of PBMCs from blood, taken on the day of vaccination. The receptor set was obtained from a man between 45 and 60 years old who received an inactivated influenza vaccine.

This clonotype came up a few times. The CDR3 bases are TGCAGTGCTAGTCTCTATACCGCCGGGGAGCTGTTTTTT. Its protein is CSASLYTAGELFF. The V and J genes are TRBV20-1 and TRBJ2-2; D ambiguous. Trimming stripped 3 bases from V and 6 bases from J, with 11 bases between. CDR3 length equals 13 residues. The germline gives CDR1 DFQATT, CDR2 SNEGSKA (reference sequence).

The rearrangement links TRBV11-2 to TRBJ2-7; D is undetermined. CDR1 and CDR2 (germline): SGHAT, FQNNGV. V lost 2 bases to trimming and J lost 3 bases, with 23 bases between them. This CDR3 region has 18 residues. For the CDR3, the DNA is TGTGCCAGCAGCTTAAGGGCCGGAAATCCACCTTTTTTCTACGAGCAGTACTTC. Residues: CASSLRAGNPPFFYEQYF.

This chain joins TRBV7-6 and TRBJ1-1; the match to TRBD1 covers 7 bases. This CDR3 contains 13 residues. Germline trimming cut 4 bases from V and 4 bases from J; bases unmatched to any gene: 3. CDR1 and CDR2 from the germline V gene are SGHVS and FNYEAQ. CDR3 coding DNA: TGTGCCAGCAGCTCAACAGGGGTCACTGAAGCTTTCTTT. Protein product: CASSSTGVTEAFF.

The chain employs TRBV7-8 and TRBJ2-5, with D possibly being TRBD1 (6 bases). Germline-derived CDR1 and CDR2 are SGHVS and FQNEAQ. This CDR3 comprises 13 residues. V was trimmed by 5 bases and J by 2 bases, leaving 9 bases between them. The CDR3, as DNA: TGTGCCAGCAGCATAGGACAGCAAGAGACCCAGTACTTC. It is translated as CASSIGQQETQYF.

In its sample, this clonotype was seen a few times. This rearrangement joins TRBV7-9 to TRBJ2-1, with 13 bases fitting TRBD2. The CDR3 sequence is 14 residues long. In germline, CDR1 is SEHNR, CDR2 FQNEAQ (reference sequence). Unmatched junction bases numbered 3, after V lost 5 bases and J lost 8 bases. The CDR3 protein is CASSRTSGGHEQFF. The CDR3 nucleotides are TGTGCCAGCAGCAGGACTAGCGGGGGCCATGAGCAGTTCTTC.

This clonotype occurred a few times. The V and J genes are TRBV27 and TRBJ2-7, with D perhaps being TRBD1 or TRBD2 (6 bases each). Trimming shortened V by 0 bases and J by 0 bases, and 15 bases separated the two germline ends. The CDR3 has 17 amino acids. CDR1 is MNHEY and CDR2 is SMNVEV in the germline V gene (reference sequence). For the CDR3, the DNA is TGTGCCAGCAGTTTATCTGGGGGGCAATATTTCTCCTACGAGCAGTACTTC. Its protein is CASSLSGGQYFSYEQYF.

The J gene is TRBJ2-7, the V gene TRBV7-9, with 8 bases lining up with TRBD1. Unmatched junction bases numbered 8, after V lost 7 bases and J lost 3 bases. The CDR3 is 14 residues long. Germline V gives CDR1 SEHNR, CDR2 FQNEAQ (reference sequence). The CDR3 nucleotides are TGTGCCAGCACCTCACAGGGGGGAGGCTACGAGCAGTACTTC. Residues: CASTSQGGGYEQYF.

This clonotype was detected ten times or more. This rearrangement joins TRBV20-1 to TRBJ2-3; TRBD2 matches 10 bases. The CDR3 extends over 19 amino acids. Germline V gives CDR1 DFQATT, CDR2 SNEGSKA (reference sequence). V lost 6 bases, J lost 0 bases, and 18 bases stayed unmatched. As DNA, the CDR3 is TGCAGTGCCACTAGGAGTAGCGGGGGGCCCGCTATTAGCACAGATACGCAGTATTTT. As protein: CSATRSSGGPAISTDTQYF.

Only a few counts were recorded for this clonotype. DNA for the CDR3: TGTGCCAGCAGTTACTCCGGTTCAGGGGGCGCCTGGGGGACCGGGGAGCTGTTTTTT. This codes for CASSYSGSGGAWGTGELFF. The chain couples TRBV6-5 to TRBJ2-2; TRBD1 aligns across 8 bases. The length of the CDR3 is 19 residues. Looked up from germline, CDR1 is MNHEY and CDR2 is SVGAGI. Trimming took 0 bases from V and 5 from J; bases not matched to a gene: 14.

In the case of this clonotype: One base away lies a much larger clone, so this may be a sequencing read error. V and J are TRBV7-2 and TRBJ2-7, with D unresolved. The CDR3 totals 12 residues. The germline V gene has CDR1 SGHTA and CDR2 FQGNSA. The CDR3 DNA is TGTGCCATCAGCTTCGTCACATACGAGCAGTACTTC. Translated: CAISFVTYEQYF.

V is TRBV11-2 and J is TRBJ2-5; 8 bases agree with TRBD2. The V and J ends lost 3 bases and 1 base, in that order; junction bases with no gene match: 4. This CDR3 has 15 residues. Germline assignment: CDR1 SGHAT and CDR2 FQNNGV. In nucleotides, the CDR3 is TGTGCCAGCAGCTTTACTAGCGGTTTCCAAGAGACCCAGTACTTC. Encoded protein: CASSFTSGFQETQYF.

The genes are TRBV5-1 and TRBJ2-2, with D possibly being TRBD1 or TRBD2 (6 bases each). Germline-derived CDR1 and CDR2 are SGHRS and YFSETQ. V was cut by 4 bases and J by 3 bases, with 16 bases left in between. CDR3 length: 16 amino acids. CDR3 sequence: CASSDGGTGYTGELFF. The CDR3 DNA reads TGCGCCAGCAGCGACGGGGGTACAGGGTACACCGGGGAGCTGTTTTTT.

This clonotype was counted between two and nine times. The V and J genes are TRBV29-1 and TRBJ2-7, with D maybe TRBD2 (5 bases). CDR1 is SQVTM, CDR2 ANQGSEA, per germline. Between the trimmed V and J ends, which lost 1 base and 0 bases, there was a span of 16 bases. CDR3 length equals 16 residues. The CDR3 DNA reads TGCAGCGTTGAAGCCCAGGTAGCGTTCAGCTCCTACGAGCAGTACTTC. This gives the protein CSVEAQVAFSSYEQYF.

This clonotype was observed at least ten times. V and J are TRBV29-1 and TRBJ1-4, with 7 bases identical to TRBD1. Germline values: CDR1 SQVTM, CDR2 ANQGSEA. Losses at the gene ends were 7 bases for V and 5 bases for J; bases not matched to a gene: 4. The CDR3 totals 12 residues. CDR3 in amino acids: CSGRDSNEKLFF. DNA for the CDR3: TGCAGCGGCCGGGACAGCAATGAAAAACTGTTTTTT.

This clonotype was observed a few times. The DNA for the CDR3 is TGTGCCAGCAGTTTAGGACAGGGGGTGGCCGAGCAGTACTTC. It specifies CASSLGQGVAEQYF. This chain joins TRBV12-3 or TRBV12-4 and TRBJ2-7, with TRBD1 matching 9 bases. CDR3 length: 14 amino acids. With 1 base clipped from V and 6 bases from J, the junction kept 4 bases outside the gene matches.

This clonotype was detected only a few times. The chain carries TRBV20-1 and TRBJ2-3; D is perhaps TRBD2 (5 bases). CDR1 and CDR2 (germline): DFQATT, SNEGSKA (reference sequence). The CDR3 extends over 14 amino acids. V lost 3 bases and J 6 bases, leaving 16 bases between the germline ends. The CDR3 sequence is CSASSQLRGDTQYF. CDR3 nucleotide sequence: TGCAGTGCTAGCTCGCAGTTACGAGGGGATACGCAGTATTTT.

The V and J genes are TRBV4-1 and TRBJ1-1; no reliable D call. Germline lookup yields CDR1 MGHRA and CDR2 YSYEKL. The CDR3 covers 16 residues. V was shortened by 0 bases and J by 3 bases, with 14 bases between the two germline ends. DNA of the CDR3: TGCGCCAGCAGCCAAGACGGTGTACGACTTCACACTGAAGCTTTCTTT. This sequence encodes CASSQDGVRLHTEAFF.

At least ten counts were recorded for this clonotype. Relative to the germline gene, one junction end is altered; a read error may explain this. The V gene is TRBV4-3, the J gene TRBJ2-1; the match to TRBD1 covers 7 bases. Germline V gene sequence: CDR1 LGHNA, CDR2 YSLEER. CDR3 length equals 14 residues. CDR3: CASSRDRDYNEQFF. As DNA, the CDR3 is TGCGCCAGCAGCCGGGACAGAGATTACAATGAGCAATTCTTC.

This clonotype has a count of ten or more. The chain has TRBV11-2 and TRBJ2-3, with TRBD1 identical over 8 bases. With V trimmed by 3 bases and J by 5 bases, 7 bases remained unmatched. This CDR3 contains 15 residues. Germline V gene data show CDR1 as SGHAT and CDR2 as FQNNGV. In DNA, the CDR3 is TGTGCCAGCAGCTTCCCGGACAGGGTTGGAGATACGCAGTATTTT. Residues: CASSFPDRVGDTQYF.